The next 30 T cell receptor beta chains were all read from a single sample in a study of blood T cell repertoires in COVID-19. The table came from immunoSEQ multiplex PCR; TCRdb's copy has only in-frame clones and leaves some out. The sample shows 42,000 or so clones, around 91% of them seen only once. The sequenced material came from peripheral blood. These receptors came from a man aged 45 to 65 with active COVID-19.

This clone was observed once. V gene TRBV4-2 combines with J gene TRBJ1-3, with a weak D call TRBD1 (5 bases). The length of the CDR3 is 14 residues. CDR1 and CDR2 (germline): LGHNA, YNFKEQ. V was shortened by 3 bases and J by 4 bases, with 10 bases between the two germline ends. The CDR3 loop reads CASSHVRQGNTIYF. The CDR3, as DNA: TGTGCCAGCAGCCATGTGCGACAGGGAAACACCATATATTTT.

The V and J genes are TRBV5-1 and TRBJ2-7; 7 bases are a match to TRBD1. Germline V CDR1 and CDR2: SGHRS, YFSETQ. This CDR3 has 15 residues. Trimming cost V 3 bases and J 0 bases; bases outside gene matches: 6. CDR3 sequence: CASSYLTGHSYEQYF. The CDR3 nucleotides read TGCGCCAGCAGCTACCTGACAGGGCACTCCTACGAGCAGTACTTC.

This CDR3 is CASSVYRDQPQHF. CDR3 sequence (DNA): TGTGCCAGCAGTGTCTACCGAGATCAGCCCCAGCATTTT. The chain joins TRBV6-4 to TRBJ1-5; D is uncertain. CDR1 is MRHNA and CDR2 is SNTAGT in the germline V gene. The CDR3 consists of 13 residues. V gave up 4 bases and J gave up 5 bases, with 9 bases separating them.

The chain employs TRBV7-8 and TRBJ2-7, with D perhaps matching TRBD1 (6 bases). Germline V gene data show CDR1 as SGHVS and CDR2 as FQNEAQ. The V and J ends lost 8 bases and 3 bases respectively, with 8 bases between them. The CDR3 sequence is 11 residues long. The CDR3 nucleotides read TGTGCCAGCGGGGGCGGCTACGAGCAGTACTTC. Translation: CASGGGYEQYF. Using reference TRBV7-8 and TRBJ2-7 for the parts outside the CDR3, the full variable domain is GAGVSQSPRYKVAKRGQDVALRCDPISGHVSLFWYQQALGQGPEFLTYFQNEAQLDKSGLPSDRFFAERPEGSVSTLKIQRTQQEDSAVYLCASGGGYEQYFGPGTRLTVT.

The V gene is TRBV5-6, the J gene TRBJ1-2; D not resolved. V lost 4 bases, J lost 5 bases, and 12 bases lay in between. The CDR3 extends over 13 amino acids. The germline V gene encodes CDR1 SGHDT and CDR2 YYEEEE. CDR3 coding DNA: TGTGCCAGCAGCCCCTGGAGCGGATATGGCTACACCTTC. The encoded protein is CASSPWSGYGYTF.

The chain couples TRBV4-1 to TRBJ2-1; 8 bases are shared with TRBD1. CDR1 and CDR2 from the germline V gene are MGHRA and YSYEKL. CDR3 length: 17 amino acids. V was clipped by 3 bases and J by 0 bases; unmatched bases: 7. The CDR3 DNA reads TGCGCCAGCAGCCAGGGTTGGACAGGGAGCTCCTACAATGAGCAGTTCTTC. Protein: CASSQGWTGSSYNEQFF.

This sequence joins TRBV10-3 and TRBJ1-2; D gene uncertain. This CDR3 spans 12 amino acids. The V gene's germline CDR1 is ENHRY and CDR2 SYGVKD. Trimming took 11 bases from V and 6 from J, leaving 16 bases between them. The CDR3 loop is CAVATDTDGYTF. The CDR3 DNA follows: TGTGCCGTCGCCACAGACACGGATGGCTACACCTTC.

The CDR3 DNA reads as TGTGCCAGCAGAACAGGGGGAACGGGTTACGAGCAGTACTTC. Residues: CASRTGGTGYEQYF. This chain joins TRBV28 and TRBJ2-7; TRBD1 agrees at 8 bases. Per the germline V gene, CDR1 is MDHEN and CDR2 is SYDVKM. The CDR3 runs 14 residues. Losses at the gene ends were 6 bases for V and 4 bases for J; bases not matched to a gene: 8.

The V and J genes are TRBV14 and TRBJ1-1; a weak D match, TRBD1 (5 bases). Germline CDR1 reads SGHDN; CDR2 reads FVKESK. This CDR3 has 13 amino acids. V gave up 1 base and J gave up 6 bases, with 9 bases separating them. The CDR3 DNA is TGTGCCAGCAGCCAAGTCAGGGTCGCTGAAGCTTTCTTT. It is translated as CASSQVRVAEAFF.

This sequence joins TRBV5-1 and TRBJ1-1; perhaps TRBD1 as D (6 bases). The germline gives CDR1 SGHRS, CDR2 YFSETQ. Trimming left V 4 bases short and J 4 bases short, with 17 bases between. The CDR3 contains 15 residues. In nucleotides, the CDR3 is TGCGCCAGCAGCCACCCTGAAGGGGGGGGCACTGAAGCTTTCTTT. Translation: CASSHPEGGGTEAFF.

The chain has TRBV5-1 and TRBJ2-2; perhaps TRBD1 as D (5 bases). The CDR3 runs to 14 residues. Trimming removed 5 bases from V and 1 base from J, with 9 bases in between. CDR1 and CDR2 (germline): SGHRS, YFSETQ. The CDR3, as DNA: TGCGCCAGCAGTGAGGACAAGAACACCGGGGAGCTGTTTTTT. This translates into CASSEDKNTGELFF.

V usage is TRBV19 and J usage is TRBJ2-7; a possible D gene is TRBD2 (5 bases). V was pared by 3 bases and J by 7 bases, with 22 bases between. Germline assignment: CDR1 LNHDA and CDR2 SQIVND (reference sequence). The CDR3 extends over 16 amino acids. CDR3 DNA: TGTGCCAGTAGTATGGTCCGGGTTGAGACTACGAGAGAGCAGTACTTC. Residues: CASSMVRVETTREQYF.

V usage is TRBV7-8 and J usage is TRBJ2-7; TRBD2 is a possible D gene (6 bases). In germline, CDR1 is SGHVS, CDR2 FQNEAQ. Trimming took 2 bases from V and 0 from J, leaving 23 bases between them. This CDR3 region has 19 residues. This chain's CDR3 is CASSLIPVGASAGSYEQYF. DNA for the CDR3: TGTGCCAGCAGCTTAATCCCAGTAGGGGCTAGCGCCGGCTCCTACGAGCAGTACTTC.

CDR3 nucleotides: TGCGCCAGCAGCTTGGCCTCAGGGCCCACAGATACGCAGTATTTT. As protein: CASSLASGPTDTQYF. The chain joins TRBV5-1 to TRBJ2-3, with D tentatively TRBD1 (5 bases). The CDR3 runs 15 residues. V lost 0 bases and J lost 2, with 10 bases in between. The germline CDR1 and CDR2 sequences are SGHRS and YFSETQ.

The chain links TRBV9 to TRBJ1-2; the match to TRBD1 covers 8 bases. Germline CDR1 reads SGDLS; CDR2 reads YYNGEE. The V segment lost 1 base and the J segment 8 bases; nucleotides outside the gene matches: 7. The CDR3 totals 14 residues. The CDR3 coding sequence is TGTGCCAGCAGCGTAAATCAGGGGGCGCGAGGCTACACCTTC. It codes for CASSVNQGARGYTF. The full variable domain, its missing parts supplied by reference TRBV9 and TRBJ1-2, is DSGVTQTPKHLITATGQRVTLRCSPRSGDLSVYWYQQSLDQGLQFLIQYYNGEERAKGNILERFSAQQFPDLHSELNLSSLELGDSALYFCASSVNQGARGYTFGSGTRLTVV.

V and J are TRBV28 and TRBJ1-3; D gene uncertain. The CDR3 totals 13 residues. Between the trimmed V and J ends, which lost 7 bases and 0 bases, there was a span of 7 bases. Germline lookup yields CDR1 MDHEN and CDR2 SYDVKM. CDR3 nucleotides: TGTGCCAGCACCCGTAGCTCTGGAAACACCATATATTTT. The encoded protein is CASTRSSGNTIYF.

The gene calls are TRBV19 and TRBJ2-3, with 10 bases that match TRBD2. Germline V gene sequence: CDR1 LNHDA, CDR2 SQIVND (reference sequence). J was trimmed by 0 bases and V by 5 bases; bases with no gene match: 5. CDR3 length: 16 amino acids. The DNA for the CDR3 is TGTGCCAGTAGTGCTCTAGCGGGAGCTAGCACAGATACGCAGTATTTT. Its translation: CASSALAGASTDTQYF.

The CDR3 is CASSRGLAGGLTYEQYF. DNA of the CDR3: TGTGCCAGCTCACGGGGACTAGCGGGAGGCCTGACCTACGAGCAGTACTTC. The V call is TRBV18, the J call TRBJ2-7; 15 bases are shared with TRBD2. V lost 4 bases to trimming and J lost 2 bases; unmatched junction nucleotides: 6. Germline loops: CDR1 KGHSH, CDR2 LQKENI. This CDR3 region has 17 residues.

The V call is TRBV15, the J call TRBJ1-2; D unclear. The CDR3 has 15 amino acids. V was pared by 0 bases and J by 3 bases, with 11 bases between. Germline V lookup: CDR1 LNHNV, CDR2 YYDKDF (reference sequence). CDR3 in amino acids: CATSRDPVKYYGYTF. For the CDR3, the DNA is TGTGCCACCAGCAGAGATCCGGTGAAGTACTATGGCTACACCTTC.

This chain's CDR3 is CASSHNRANYEQYF. The CDR3 DNA sequence: TGTGCCAGCAGCCACAACAGGGCAAACTACGAGCAGTACTTC. The rearrangement links TRBV27 to TRBJ2-7, with D possibly matching TRBD1 (6 bases). Between the trimmed V and J ends, which lost 6 bases and 3 bases, there was a span of 15 bases. The germline CDR1 and CDR2 sequences are MNHEY and SMNVEV (reference sequence). The CDR3 is 14 residues long.

V and J are TRBV7-3 and TRBJ2-3; 10 bases are a match to TRBD2. CDR3 length: 16 amino acids. The ends lost 4 bases at V and 0 bases at J; junction bases unmatched: 4. Germline loops: CDR1 SGHTA, CDR2 FQGTGA. CDR3 residues: CASSSTSGASTDTQYF. For the CDR3, the DNA is TGTGCCAGCAGCTCAACTAGCGGGGCTAGCACAGATACGCAGTATTTT.

The chain links TRBV5-1 to TRBJ2-1; no clear D. The CDR3 extends over 15 amino acids. Germline V gene lookup returns CDR1 SGHRS and CDR2 YFSETQ. Trimming removed 2 bases at V and 0 bases at J, with 9 bases between. The CDR3 here is CASSLTAGSYNEQFF. The CDR3 bases are TGCGCCAGCAGCTTAACAGCCGGCTCCTACAATGAGCAGTTCTTC.

The chain recombines TRBV6-6 with TRBJ2-2; D is perhaps TRBD1 (5 bases). The CDR3 is 17 amino acids. V was shortened by 6 bases and J by 0 bases, with 17 bases between the two germline ends. The germline V gene encodes CDR1 MNHNY and CDR2 SVGAGI (reference sequence). The CDR3 nucleotides are TGTGCCAGCAGCCGATCCCCAGGGTCCCCGAACACCGGGGAGCTGTTTTTT. Translated, it gives CASSRSPGSPNTGELFF.

The rearrangement links TRBV5-1 to TRBJ2-1, with 7 positions matching TRBD1. The V segment lost 3 bases and the J segment 2 bases; nucleotides outside the gene matches: 17. The CDR3 runs to 19 residues. CDR1 and CDR2 (germline): SGHRS, YFSETQ. The CDR3 reads CASSSGRGQYPFTYNEQFF. The CDR3 DNA sequence: TGCGCCAGCAGCTCTGGACGGGGACAGTACCCGTTTACCTACAATGAGCAGTTCTTC.

The genes are TRBV11-2 and TRBJ1-1; the D is unclear. The CDR3 spans 11 residues. Trimming removed 8 bases from V and 1 base from J, with 5 bases in between. In germline, CDR1 is SGHAT, CDR2 FQNNGV. CDR3 protein: CASESNTEAFF. CDR3 nucleotides: TGTGCCAGCGAGTCGAACACTGAAGCTTTCTTT.

V is TRBV12-3 or TRBV12-4 and J is TRBJ1-1, with unresolved D. With 3 bases removed from V and 4 bases from J, the gap between germline ends came to 9 bases. This CDR3 spans 13 amino acids. The DNA for the CDR3 is TGTGCCAGCAGTTTCAGGTCTGGCACTGAAGCTTTCTTT. This gives the protein CASSFRSGTEAFF.

The rearrangement uses TRBV28 and TRBJ1-3, with 8 bases lining up with TRBD1. Germline V gene data show CDR1 as MDHEN and CDR2 as SYDVKM. The CDR3 is made up of 16 amino acids. V was clipped by 6 bases and J by 0 bases; unmatched bases: 7. The CDR3 is CASSLTGEGSGNTIYF. The CDR3 bases are TGTGCCAGCAGCCTGACAGGGGAAGGCTCTGGAAACACCATATATTTT.

This chain links TRBV5-1 with TRBJ2-1; 10 bases agree with TRBD2. Per germline, CDR1 SGHRS and CDR2 YFSETQ. The CDR3 has 22 amino acids. The J segment lost 0 bases and the V segment lost 0 bases, leaving 18 bases of the junction unmatched. The CDR3: CASSLASPSGRELPRSYNEQFF. As DNA, the CDR3 is TGCGCCAGCAGCTTGGCCTCCCCCAGCGGGAGGGAGCTCCCCCGCTCCTACAATGAGCAGTTCTTC.

The chain joins TRBV30 to TRBJ2-3; D is uncertain. Germline CDR1 GTSNPN, CDR2 SVGIG (reference sequence). V was shortened by 0 bases and J by 2 bases, with 9 bases between the two germline ends. There are 14 residues in the CDR3. CDR3 nucleotides: TGTGCCTGGAGTGTGCCGCGTTCCACAGATACGCAGTATTTT. Its protein is CAWSVPRSTDTQYF.

The chain couples TRBV21-1 to TRBJ2-1; TRBD2 reflects the table's D call only, with no check against the DNA. TRBV21-1 has pseudogene status. CDR3 length: 17 amino acids. DNA for the CDR3: TGTGCCAGCAGCAAACAAGGGGGACTAGCGGAGTACAATGAGCAGTTCTTC. Protein product: CASSKQGGLAEYNEQFF.